This TCR beta chain was documented in a study of blood T cell repertoires in COVID-19. Study-wide context: Samples of COVID-19 (acute and convalescent) were obtained from the United States, Italy and Spain. PBMCs, B-cell-depleted T cells, or T cells were the source of the cDNA or gDNA that made up the material.

V lost 1 base and J 8 bases, leaving 11 bases between the germline ends. CDR3 length: 13 amino acids. CDR1 SEHNR and CDR2 FQNEAQ come from the germline V gene (reference sequence). Original methodology: Nucleated cell counts were estimated from reference gene primer amplification. The assay was immunoSEQ multiplex PCR, and TCRdb's table has in-frame clones only and misses some. The DNA was the basis for D and trimming; V, J and clone size are from that table. The sample contains about 180,000 clones, around 85% of which appear only once. Sequencing was carried out using peripheral blood. This chain joins TRBV7-9 and TRBJ1-2, with a tentative D call TRBD1 (6 bases). The sequence derives from a woman aged 80 or over with acute or convalescent COVID-19. CDR3 DNA sequence: TGTGCCAGCAGCTTAGGGGACATCCAAGGCTACACCTTC. Amino acid sequence: CASSLGDIQGYTF. The whole variable domain, remainder taken from reference TRBV7-9 and TRBJ1-2, is DTGVSQNPRHKITKRGQNVTFRCDPISEHNRLYWYRQTLGQGPEFLTYFQNEAQLEKSRLLSDRFSAERPKGSFSTLEIQRTEQGDSAMYLCASSLGDIQGYTFGSGTRLTVV.